These 5 T cell receptor beta chains share one sample of origin, sequenced in a study of blood T cell repertoires in COVID-19. The method was immunoSEQ multiplex PCR; TCRdb's version includes in-frame clones alone and lacks a portion of them. This table holds around 250,000 clones, around nine tenths found once. Material: PBMCs or T cells enriched from blood (not recorded which). The receptor set was obtained from a woman aged 45-59 years who had recovered from COVID-19.

This clone has only a few counts. The chain links TRBV19 to TRBJ2-3, with 10 positions matching TRBD2. The junction had 2 bases not matched to a gene; V was cut back by 4 bases and J by 1 base. The V gene's germline CDR1 is LNHDA and CDR2 SQIVND (reference sequence). The CDR3 has 15 amino acids. The CDR3 protein is CASSTGTSGTDTQYF. CDR3 DNA: TGTGCCAGTAGTACCGGGACTAGCGGCACAGATACGCAGTATTTT.

There are a few counts of this clone. The chain combines TRBV11-3 with TRBJ1-2; D gene ambiguous. The length of the CDR3 is 18 residues. The germline V gene encodes CDR1 SGHNT and CDR2 YENEEA. V shed 2 bases and J shed 3 bases, with 22 bases lying between them. The CDR3 sequence: CASSLPEQVGQAYYGYTF. In DNA form, the CDR3 reads TGTGCCAGCAGCTTACCCGAACAAGTAGGCCAGGCCTACTATGGCTACACCTTC.

This chain connects TRBV20-1 to TRBJ1-1; perhaps TRBD1 as D (5 bases). CDR3 length: 11 residues. Deletions cut 7 bases from V and 7 bases from J, with 13 bases between. CDR1 and CDR2 (germline): DFQATT, SNEGSKA (reference sequence). The CDR3 coding sequence is TGCAGTGTCAACAGACAGTTTGAAGCTTTCTTT. This encodes CSVNRQFEAFF.

The rearrangement uses TRBV5-4 and TRBJ1-2; 7 bases fit TRBD1. Germline CDR1 SGHNT, CDR2 YYREEE (reference sequence). The V segment lost 6 bases and the J segment 3 bases; nucleotides outside the gene matches: 5. The CDR3 has 13 residues. CDR3 nucleotides: TGTGCCAGCACCCTTCAGGGGGACTATGGCTACACCTTC. Protein product: CASTLQGDYGYTF.

The rearrangement uses TRBV28 and TRBJ1-2, with 8 positions matching TRBD1. V was pared by 8 bases and J by 8 bases, with 13 bases of the junction left unmatched. CDR1 is MDHEN, CDR2 SYDVKM, per germline. The CDR3 runs to 14 residues. DNA of the CDR3: TGTGCCAGCGACACAGGGGGTGGATCGGGAGGCTACACCTTC. Translated, it gives CASDTGGGSGGYTF.